A single sample is the source of the 2 T cell receptor beta chains below, sequenced in a study of cytomegalovirus exposure and HLA in healthy donors. This PCR relied on a set of 60 Vbeta primers and 13 Jbeta primers. The method was immunoSEQ multiplex PCR; TCRdb's version includes in-frame clones alone and lacks a portion of them. The sample yields some 90,000 clones, 81% seen once. Sample: PBMCs. The receptors here all came from a human donor in good health.

The rearrangement uses TRBV7-2 and TRBJ2-2, with TRBD2 as a possible D gene (5 bases). Germline values: CDR1 SGHTA, CDR2 FQGNSA. CDR3 size: 16 residues. Deletions cut 1 base from V and 5 bases from J, with 14 bases between. The CDR3, as DNA: TGTGCCAGCAGCTTAGGGGCAGGAAGAGGGACCGGGGAGCTGTTTTTT. Protein: CASSLGAGRGTGELFF. Drawing the rest from reference TRBV7-2 and TRBJ2-2, the complete variable domain is GAGVSQSPSNKVTEKGKDVELRCDPISGHTALYWYRQSLGQGLEFLIYFQGNSAPDKSGLPSDRFSAERTGGSVSTLTIQRTQQEDSAVYLCASSLGAGRGTGELFFGEGSRLTVL.

The rearrangement links TRBV7-2 to TRBJ1-2, with D possibly matching TRBD1 (6 bases). Germline values: CDR1 SGHTA, CDR2 FQGNSA. The V end was cut by 2 bases, the J end by 7 bases, with 14 bases between. The CDR3 covers 14 residues. The CDR3 sequence is CASSLQGRTSGYTF. DNA for the CDR3: TGTGCCAGCAGCTTACAGGGGCGCACGTCTGGCTACACCTTC.